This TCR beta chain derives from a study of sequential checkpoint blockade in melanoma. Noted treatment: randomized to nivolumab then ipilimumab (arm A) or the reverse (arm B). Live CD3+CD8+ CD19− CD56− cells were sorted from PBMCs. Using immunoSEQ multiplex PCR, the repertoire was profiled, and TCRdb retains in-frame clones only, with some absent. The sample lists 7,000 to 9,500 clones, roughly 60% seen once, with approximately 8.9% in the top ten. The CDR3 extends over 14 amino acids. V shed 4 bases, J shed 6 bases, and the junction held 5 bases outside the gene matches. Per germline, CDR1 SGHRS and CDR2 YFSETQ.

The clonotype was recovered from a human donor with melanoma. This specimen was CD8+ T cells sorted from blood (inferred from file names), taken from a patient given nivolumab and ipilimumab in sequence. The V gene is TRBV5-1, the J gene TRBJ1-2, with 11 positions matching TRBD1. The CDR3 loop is CASSKEGQGDGYTF. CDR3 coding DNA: TGCGCCAGCAGCAAAGAGGGACAGGGGGATGGCTACACCTTC.